This T cell receptor (beta chain) stems from a study of human T cells and chemical hapten exposure. In this sample, this clonotype turned up many times. The time point denotes: patch test 3, about 24 weeks after DPC sensitization. The treatment: therapeutic diphenylcyclopropenone sensitization with weekly scalp DPC. CDR1 KGHSH and CDR2 LQKENI come from the germline V gene. The junction had 8 bases not matched to a gene; V was cut back by 5 bases and J by 5 bases. This CDR3 is built from 15 residues. In the original workflow: Sample-level TCR yields exhibited a median of approximately 96,000, with a range of about 23,224 to 700,000. In TCRdb, the RACE reads were re-called with MiXCR into one record per CDR3 protein. It is TCRdb's table, rather than the study itself, that gives the V and J calls and clone size. The sample lists fewer than 100,000 distinct CDR3 sequences, 9.5% to 13% occurring once.

Source: whole blood, taken in connection with sensitization to the hapten diphenylcyclopropenone (DPC). The chain links TRBV18 to TRBJ1-4; the match to TRBD1 covers 7 bases. This TCR was recovered from a woman under 40 with alopecia areata. Some clones in this sample may be carry-over from other donors' samples. CDR3 region: CASSYNRGPNEKLFF. The CDR3 DNA follows: TGTGCCAGCTCATACAACAGGGGCCCGAATGAAAAACTGTTTTTT.